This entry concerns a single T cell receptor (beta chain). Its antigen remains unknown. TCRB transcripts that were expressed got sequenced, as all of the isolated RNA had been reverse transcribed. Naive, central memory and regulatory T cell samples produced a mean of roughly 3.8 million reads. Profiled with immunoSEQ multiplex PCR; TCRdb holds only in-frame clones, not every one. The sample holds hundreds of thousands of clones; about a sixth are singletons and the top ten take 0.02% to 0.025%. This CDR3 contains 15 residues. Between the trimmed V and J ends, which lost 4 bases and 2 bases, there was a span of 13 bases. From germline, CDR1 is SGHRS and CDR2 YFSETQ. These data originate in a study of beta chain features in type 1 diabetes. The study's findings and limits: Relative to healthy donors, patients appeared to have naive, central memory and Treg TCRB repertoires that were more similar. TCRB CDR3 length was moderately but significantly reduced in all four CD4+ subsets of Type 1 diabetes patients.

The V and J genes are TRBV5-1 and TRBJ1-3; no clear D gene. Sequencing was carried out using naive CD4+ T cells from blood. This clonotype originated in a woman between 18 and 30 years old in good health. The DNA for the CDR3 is TGCGCCAGCAGCCCTGGGTTCGGGGCTGGAAACACCATATATTTT. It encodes CASSPGFGAGNTIYF.